A selection of T cell receptor beta chains follows, all from one sample in a study of blood T cell repertoires in COVID-19. Sequencing used immunoSEQ multiplex PCR; TCRdb keeps in-frame clones, though not all of them. The sample has 250,000 or so clones, approximately 82% seen once. The sequencing sample was made of peripheral blood. These receptors were obtained from a man between 25 and 39 years old who had recovered from COVID-19. Each CDR3 is given with its conserved first and last residue. A D gene is named only where the DNA matches it firmly.

TRBV11-2	TRBJ2-1	.	14	CASSLGFSYNEQFF	TGTGCCAGCAGCCTCGGGTTCTCCTACAATGAGCAGTTCTTC
TRBV7-9	TRBJ1-1	.	13	CASSLDGGDEAFF	TGTGCCAGCAGCTTAGACGGTGGAGATGAAGCTTTCTTT
TRBV7-3	TRBJ2-5	TRBD2	17	CASSTRTSSVLSETQYF	TGTGCCAGCAGCACTCGGACTAGCAGCGTCCTATCGGAGACCCAGTACTTC
TRBV3-1/TRBV3-2	TRBJ2-7	.	14	CATTKGVYGGEQYF	TGTGCCACTACCAAGGGAGTTTACGGGGGCGAGCAGTACTTC
TRBV3-1/TRBV3-2	TRBJ2-7	.	12	CASSQFPLEQYF	TGTGCCAGCAGCCAATTCCCCTTGGAGCAGTACTTC
TRBV10-2	TRBJ2-2	TRBD2	15	CASSGLAGFTGELFF	TGCGCCAGCAGTGGACTAGCGGGGTTCACCGGGGAGCTGTTTTTT
TRBV5-4	TRBJ2-3	TRBD2	15	CASSWTSGGSDTQYF	TGTGCCAGCAGCTGGACTAGCGGGGGGTCAGATACGCAGTATTTT
TRBV29-1	TRBJ1-2	TRBD1	18	CSVEGGQGASAANYGYTF	TGCAGCGTTGAAGGCGGCCAGGGGGCTTCGGCTGCTAACTATGGCTACACCTTC
TRBV5-1	TRBJ2-5	TRBD2	19	CASSSGATSGGALLETQYF	TGCGCCAGCAGCTCTGGGGCCACTAGCGGGGGGGCCCTTCTAGAGACCCAGTACTTC
TRBV5-1	TRBJ2-5	.	14	CASSFSEVGETQYF	TGCGCCAGCAGCTTTAGTGAGGTTGGGGAGACCCAGTACTTC
TRBV9	TRBJ2-1	.	13	CASSVYLADEQFF	TGTGCCAGCAGCGTATACCTAGCCGATGAGCAGTTCTTC
TRBV4-2	TRBJ2-2	TRBD2	17	CASSLGLAGLGTGELFF	TGTGCCAGCAGCCTCGGACTAGCGGGGCTCGGCACCGGGGAGCTGTTTTTT
TRBV7-2	TRBJ2-2	.	14	CASSLILNTGELFF	TGTGCCAGCAGCTTAATTCTTAACACCGGGGAGCTGTTTTTT
TRBV5-8	TRBJ1-1	.	15	CASSLVVVMNTEAFF	TGTGCCAGCAGCTTGGTTGTAGTTATGAACACTGAAGCTTTCTTT
TRBV3-1/TRBV3-2	TRBJ2-1	TRBD2	15	CASSQDAAGGGEQFF	TGTGCCAGCAGCCAAGATGCAGCGGGGGGAGGTGAGCAGTTCTTC
TRBV19	TRBJ1-4	.	15	CASSIARGSNEKLFF	TGTGCCAGTAGTATAGCCCGGGGATCTAATGAAAAACTGTTTTTT
TRBV5-6	TRBJ1-1	TRBD1	14	CASSLGGQPTEAFF	TGTGCCAGCAGCTTGGGGGGACAGCCAACCGAAGCTTTCTTT
TRBV3-1/TRBV3-2	TRBJ1-2	.	13	CASSHPEEWGYTF	TGTGCCAGCAGCCATCCGGAGGAATGGGGCTACACCTTC
TRBV25-1	TRBJ1-4	.	16	CASSDQRLPTNEKLFF	TGTGCCAGCAGTGATCAAAGACTCCCAACTAATGAAAAACTGTTTTTT
TRBV3-1/TRBV3-2	TRBJ2-1	.	15	CASSQDTVVYNEQFF	TGTGCCAGCAGCCAAGACACAGTAGTCTACAATGAGCAGTTCTTC
TRBV2	TRBJ2-1	.	13	CASSGTLGNEQFF	TGTGCCAGCAGTGGGACTTTGGGAAATGAGCAGTTCTTC
TRBV12-3/TRBV12-4	TRBJ2-7	.	13	CASASSEIGEQYF	TGTGCCAGCGCCTCCTCGGAAATCGGGGAGCAGTACTTC
TRBV6-5	TRBJ2-3	TRBD2	15	CATTPYRGGTDTQYF	TGTGCCACTACCCCCTACCGGGGGGGCACAGATACGCAGTATTTT
TRBV19	TRBJ1-1	.	14	CASRKDSQNTEAFF	TGTGCCAGTAGAAAGGACAGCCAGAACACTGAAGCTTTCTTT
TRBV5-8	TRBJ1-2	.	10	CAPQEGPYTF	TGTGCCCCCCAGGAGGGACCCTACACCTTC
TRBV27	TRBJ1-5	TRBD1	15	CASSPALGQNQPQHF	TGTGCCAGCAGCCCCGCTCTGGGACAGAATCAGCCCCAGCATTTT